This T cell receptor beta chain derives from a study of chemoradiotherapy in HPV16-positive cancers. The study, taken as a whole, reports: In HPV16-positive patients, HPV-responsive T-cell expansion tracked better recurrence-free survival.

Worth noting for this clone: The antigen is not known.

Measured with immunoSEQ multiplex PCR; TCRdb has only the in-frame clones, and not every one. This sample has about 68,000 clones; 88% occur once, and the top ten carry more than 3.5%. The length of the CDR3 is 15 residues. The germline V gene encodes CDR1 SEHNR and CDR2 FQNEAQ (reference sequence). Trimming took off 5 bases at V and 7 bases at J, with 18 bases between the two ends. The clonotype originates from a human donor with HPV-associated anogenital cancer. The sequenced sample was blood, obtained from a patient who underwent chemoradiotherapy. The chain is built from TRBV7-9 and TRBJ2-1, with D perhaps matching TRBD1 (5 bases). The DNA for the CDR3 is TGTGCCAGCAGCAAGGACACTGGGGCAGTTAATGAGCAGTTCTTC. It specifies CASSKDTGAVNEQFF.